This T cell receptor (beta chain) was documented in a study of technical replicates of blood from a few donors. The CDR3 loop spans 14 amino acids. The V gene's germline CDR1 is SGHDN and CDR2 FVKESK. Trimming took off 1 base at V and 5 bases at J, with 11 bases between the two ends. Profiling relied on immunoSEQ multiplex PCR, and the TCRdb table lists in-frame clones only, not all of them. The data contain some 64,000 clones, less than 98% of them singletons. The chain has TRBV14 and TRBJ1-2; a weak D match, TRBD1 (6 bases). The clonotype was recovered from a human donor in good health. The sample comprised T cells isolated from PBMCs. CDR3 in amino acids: CASSQGQGMYGYTF. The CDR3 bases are TGTGCCAGCAGCCAAGGTCAGGGGATGTATGGCTACACCTTC.